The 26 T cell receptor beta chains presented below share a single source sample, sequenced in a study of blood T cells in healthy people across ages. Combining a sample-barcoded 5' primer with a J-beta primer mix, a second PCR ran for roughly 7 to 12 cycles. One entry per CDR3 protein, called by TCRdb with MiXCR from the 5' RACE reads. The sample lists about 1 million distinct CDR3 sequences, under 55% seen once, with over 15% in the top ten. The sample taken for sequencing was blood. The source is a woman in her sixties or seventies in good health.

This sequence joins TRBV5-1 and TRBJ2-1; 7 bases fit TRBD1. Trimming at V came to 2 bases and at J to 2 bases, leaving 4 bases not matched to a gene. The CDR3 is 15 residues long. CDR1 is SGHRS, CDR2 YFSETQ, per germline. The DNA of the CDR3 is TGCGCCAGCAGCTTTCAGACAGGGACCTACAATGAGCAGTTCTTC. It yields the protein CASSFQTGTYNEQFF.

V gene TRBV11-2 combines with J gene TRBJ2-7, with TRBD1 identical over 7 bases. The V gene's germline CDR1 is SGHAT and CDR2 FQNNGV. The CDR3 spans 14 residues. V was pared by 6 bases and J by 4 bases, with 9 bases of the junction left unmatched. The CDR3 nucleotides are TGTGCCAGCAGGCATACCGGGACAGAGTACGAGCAGTACTTC. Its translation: CASRHTGTEYEQYF.

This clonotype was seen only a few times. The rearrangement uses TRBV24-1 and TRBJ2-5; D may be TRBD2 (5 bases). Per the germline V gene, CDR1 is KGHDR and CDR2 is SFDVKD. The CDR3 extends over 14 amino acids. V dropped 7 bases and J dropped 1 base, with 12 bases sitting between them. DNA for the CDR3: TGTGCCACCAGGGACTCGCAGTTCCAAGAGACCCAGTACTTC. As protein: CATRDSQFQETQYF.

CDR3: CASSLSRASLGETQYF. As DNA, the CDR3 is TGTGCCAGCAGTTTATCACGAGCTTCCCTCGGGGAGACCCAGTACTTC. V usage is TRBV27 and J usage is TRBJ2-5; unclear D gene. Germline V lookup: CDR1 MNHEY, CDR2 SMNVEV (reference sequence). The germline V and J ends were trimmed by 0 bases and 5 bases, with 16 bases remaining between them. This CDR3 contains 16 residues.

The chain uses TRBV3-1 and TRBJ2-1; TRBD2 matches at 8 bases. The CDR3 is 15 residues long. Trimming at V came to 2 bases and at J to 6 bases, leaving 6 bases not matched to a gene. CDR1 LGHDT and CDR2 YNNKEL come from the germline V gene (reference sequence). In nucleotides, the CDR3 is TGTGCCAGCAGCCAAACCGGGACTAGGCCCAATGAGCAGTTCTTC. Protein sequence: CASSQTGTRPNEQFF.

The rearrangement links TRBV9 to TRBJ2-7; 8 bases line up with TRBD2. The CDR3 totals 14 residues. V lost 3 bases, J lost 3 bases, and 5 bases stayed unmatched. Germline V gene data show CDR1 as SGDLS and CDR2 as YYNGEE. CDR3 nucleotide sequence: TGTGCCAGCAGCGCGGGAGGGCCGGTCTACGAGCAGTACTTC. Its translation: CASSAGGPVYEQYF.

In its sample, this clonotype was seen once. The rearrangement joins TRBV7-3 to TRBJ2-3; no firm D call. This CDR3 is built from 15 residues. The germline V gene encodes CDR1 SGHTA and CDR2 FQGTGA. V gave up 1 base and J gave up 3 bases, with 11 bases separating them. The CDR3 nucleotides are TGTGCCAGCAGCTTAATGGCCCAGAAAACAGATACGCAGTATTTT. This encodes CASSLMAQKTDTQYF.

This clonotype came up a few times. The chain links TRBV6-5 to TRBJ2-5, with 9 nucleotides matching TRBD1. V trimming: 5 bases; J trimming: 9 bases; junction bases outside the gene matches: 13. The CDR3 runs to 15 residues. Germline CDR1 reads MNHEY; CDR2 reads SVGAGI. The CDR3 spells CASSAAGGQGRAQYF. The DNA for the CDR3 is TGTGCCAGCAGTGCCGCAGGAGGACAGGGGCGCGCCCAGTACTTC.

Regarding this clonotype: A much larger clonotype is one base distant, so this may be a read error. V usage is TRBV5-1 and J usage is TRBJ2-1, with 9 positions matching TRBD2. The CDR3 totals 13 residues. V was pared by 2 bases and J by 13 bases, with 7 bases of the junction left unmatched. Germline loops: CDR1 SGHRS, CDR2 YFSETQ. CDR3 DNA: TGCGCCAGCAGCTTTGGGGGACTAGCTCAACAGTTCTTC. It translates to CASSFGGLAQQFF.

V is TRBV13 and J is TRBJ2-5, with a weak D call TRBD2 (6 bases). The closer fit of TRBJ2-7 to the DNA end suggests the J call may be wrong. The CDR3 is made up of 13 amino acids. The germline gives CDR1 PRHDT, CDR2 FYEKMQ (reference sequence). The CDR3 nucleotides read TGTGCCACCGCTAGCGCGATACTAAACGAGCAGTACTTC. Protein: CATASAILNEQYF.

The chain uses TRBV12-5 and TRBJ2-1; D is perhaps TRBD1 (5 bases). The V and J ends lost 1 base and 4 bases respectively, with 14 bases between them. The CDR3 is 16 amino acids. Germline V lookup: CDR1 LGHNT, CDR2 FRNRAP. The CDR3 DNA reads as TGTGCTAGTGGTTTGGAAAGGCCAGGGCGTTACAATGAGCAGTTCTTC. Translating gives CASGLERPGRYNEQFF.

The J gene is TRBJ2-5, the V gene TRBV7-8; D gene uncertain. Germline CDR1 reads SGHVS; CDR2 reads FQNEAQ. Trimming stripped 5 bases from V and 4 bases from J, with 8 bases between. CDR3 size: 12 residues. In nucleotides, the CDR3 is TGTGCCAGCAGCAATCCGGCAGAGACCCAGTACTTC. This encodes CASSNPAETQYF.

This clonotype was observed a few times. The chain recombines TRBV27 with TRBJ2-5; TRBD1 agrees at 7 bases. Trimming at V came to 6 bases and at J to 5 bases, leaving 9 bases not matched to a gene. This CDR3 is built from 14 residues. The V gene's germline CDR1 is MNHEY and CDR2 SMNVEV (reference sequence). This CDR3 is CASSLSQGTETQYF. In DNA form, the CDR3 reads TGTGCCAGCAGCCTATCACAGGGGACGGAGACCCAGTACTTC.

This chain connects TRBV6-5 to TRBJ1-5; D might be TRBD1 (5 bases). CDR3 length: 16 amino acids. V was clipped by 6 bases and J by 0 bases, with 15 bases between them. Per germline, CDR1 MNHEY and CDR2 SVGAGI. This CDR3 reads CASSSFGGLSNQPQHF. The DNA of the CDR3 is TGTGCCAGCAGCTCGTTTGGGGGTCTTAGCAATCAGCCCCAGCATTTT.

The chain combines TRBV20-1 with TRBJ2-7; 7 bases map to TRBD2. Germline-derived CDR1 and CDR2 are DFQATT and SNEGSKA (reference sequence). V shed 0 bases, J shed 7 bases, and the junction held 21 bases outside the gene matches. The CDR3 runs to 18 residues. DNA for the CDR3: TGCAGTGCTAGAGATCTATCAGGCGGGCGAGCGGGATGGGGGGAGCAGTACTTC. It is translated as CSARDLSGGRAGWGEQYF.

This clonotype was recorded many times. CDR3 sequence (DNA): TGTGCCATCAGGGGGACCATCTACAATGAGCAGTTCTTC. Its protein product is CAIRGTIYNEQFF. The chain has TRBV10-3 and TRBJ2-1; D is tentatively TRBD1 or TRBD2 (5 bases each). Germline V CDR1 and CDR2: ENHRY, SYGVKD. The V end lost 6 bases, the J end lost 3 bases, and 9 bases lay between the germline ends. The CDR3 has 13 amino acids.

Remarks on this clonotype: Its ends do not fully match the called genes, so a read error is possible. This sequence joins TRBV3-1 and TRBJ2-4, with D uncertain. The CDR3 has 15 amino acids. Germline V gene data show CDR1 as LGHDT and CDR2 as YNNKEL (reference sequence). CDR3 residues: CVSSQGWEAKNIQYF. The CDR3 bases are TGTGTCAGCAGCCAAGGGTGGGAAGCCAAAAACATTCAGTACTTC.

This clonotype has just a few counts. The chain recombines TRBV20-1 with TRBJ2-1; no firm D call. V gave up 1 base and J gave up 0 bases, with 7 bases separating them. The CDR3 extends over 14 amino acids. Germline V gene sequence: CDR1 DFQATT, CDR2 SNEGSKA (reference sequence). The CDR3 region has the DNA TGCAGTGCTAGAGGGGCTAGCTCCTACAATGAGCAGTTCTTC. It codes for CSARGASSYNEQFF.

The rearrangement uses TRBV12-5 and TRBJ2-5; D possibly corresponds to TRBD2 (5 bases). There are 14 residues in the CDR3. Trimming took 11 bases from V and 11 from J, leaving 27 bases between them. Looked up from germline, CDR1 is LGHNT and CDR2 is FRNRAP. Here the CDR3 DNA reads TGTGCTGTACCACTAGTAGATCGATTTAGTGAGCAGTACTTC. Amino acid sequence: CAVPLVDRFSEQYF.

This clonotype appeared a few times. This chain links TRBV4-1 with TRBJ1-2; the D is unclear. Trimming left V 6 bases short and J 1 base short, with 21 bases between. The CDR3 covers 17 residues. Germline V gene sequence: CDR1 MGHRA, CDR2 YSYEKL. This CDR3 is CASRGRRDSGYNYGYTF. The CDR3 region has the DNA TGCGCCAGCAGAGGTAGAAGAGATAGCGGGTATAACTATGGCTACACCTTC.

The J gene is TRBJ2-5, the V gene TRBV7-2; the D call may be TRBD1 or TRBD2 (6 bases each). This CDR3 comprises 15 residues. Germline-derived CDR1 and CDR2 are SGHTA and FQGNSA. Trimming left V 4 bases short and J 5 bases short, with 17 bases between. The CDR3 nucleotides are TGTGCCAGCAGCTCTCCGGGGGCGCCCCAGGAGACCCAGTACTTC. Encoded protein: CASSSPGAPQETQYF.

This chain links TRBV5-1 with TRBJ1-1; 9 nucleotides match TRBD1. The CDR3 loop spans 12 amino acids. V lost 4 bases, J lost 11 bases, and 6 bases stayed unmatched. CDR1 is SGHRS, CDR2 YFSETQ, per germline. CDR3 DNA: TGCGCCAGCAGCCCCTTGACAGGGGGGGCTTTCTTT. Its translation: CASSPLTGGAFF.

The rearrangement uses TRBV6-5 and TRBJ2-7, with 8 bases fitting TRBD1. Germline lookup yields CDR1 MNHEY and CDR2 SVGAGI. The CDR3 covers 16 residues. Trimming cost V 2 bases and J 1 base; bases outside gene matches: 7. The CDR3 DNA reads TGTGCCAGCAGTTACCCCACCGGGACAGGATCCTACGAGCAGTACTTC. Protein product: CASSYPTGTGSYEQYF.

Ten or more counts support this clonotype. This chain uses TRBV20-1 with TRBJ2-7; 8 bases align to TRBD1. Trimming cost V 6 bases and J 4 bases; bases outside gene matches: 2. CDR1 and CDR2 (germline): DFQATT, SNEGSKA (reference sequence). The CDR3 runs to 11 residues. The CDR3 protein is CSATGGYEQYF. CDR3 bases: TGCAGTGCCACAGGGGGGTACGAGCAGTACTTC.

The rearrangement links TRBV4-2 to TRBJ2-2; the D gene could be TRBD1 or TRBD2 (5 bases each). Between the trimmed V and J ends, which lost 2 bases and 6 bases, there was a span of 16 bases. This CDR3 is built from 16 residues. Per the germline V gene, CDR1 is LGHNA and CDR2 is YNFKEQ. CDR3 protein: CASSQRGGQAAGELFF. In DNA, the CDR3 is TGTGCCAGCAGCCAAAGGGGCGGGCAGGCCGCCGGGGAGCTGTTTTTT.

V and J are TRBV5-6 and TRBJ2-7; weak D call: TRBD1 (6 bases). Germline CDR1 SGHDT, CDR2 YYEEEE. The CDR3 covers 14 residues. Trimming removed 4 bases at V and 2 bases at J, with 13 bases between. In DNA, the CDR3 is TGTGCCAGCAGCGAGTGGGGGCGAGCCTACGAGCAGTACTTC. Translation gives CASSEWGRAYEQYF.